This TCR beta chain stems from a study of persistence of HIV-infected CD4 T cells. As for the study in general: Blood samples, up to 180 mL, came from multiple time points, except two leukapheresis donors sampled once.

The CDR3 covers 16 residues. The V end was cut by 0 bases, the J end by 0 bases, with 11 bases between. Germline values: CDR1 LGHNA, CDR2 YNFKEQ. This clone was picked up one time. Its target is unknown. The immunoSEQ assay was version 4, run in survey mode. TCRdb keeps only in-frame clones here, not all; method: immunoSEQ multiplex PCR. The data contain 38,000 or so clones, 85% of them singletons. Cells were stimulated with overlapping HIV-1 Gag 15-mer peptides. CD40L/CD69 double-negative CD45RO-high memory CD4+ T cells were collected. V usage is TRBV4-2 and J usage is TRBJ1-2; D remains ambiguous. This TCR was sampled from an adult with HIV. The donor label of this sample is uncertain. This specimen consisted of cultured CD4+ T cells from PBMCs, obtained from a patient who received antiretroviral therapy. The CDR3 DNA follows: TGTGCCAGCAGCCAAGAAAGCAGCTACCCTAACTATGGCTACACCTTC. Translation gives CASSQESSYPNYGYTF.